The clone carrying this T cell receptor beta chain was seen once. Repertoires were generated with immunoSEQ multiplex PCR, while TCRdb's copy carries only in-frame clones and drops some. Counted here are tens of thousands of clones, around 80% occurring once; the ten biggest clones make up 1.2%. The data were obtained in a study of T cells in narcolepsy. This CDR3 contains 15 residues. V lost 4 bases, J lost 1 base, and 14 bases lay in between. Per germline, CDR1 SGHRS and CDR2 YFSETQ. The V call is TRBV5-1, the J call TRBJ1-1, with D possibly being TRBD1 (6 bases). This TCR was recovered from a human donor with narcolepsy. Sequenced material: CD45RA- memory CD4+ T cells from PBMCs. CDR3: CASSPGPGENTEAFF. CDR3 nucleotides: TGCGCCAGCAGCCCCGGCCCAGGGGAGAACACTGAAGCTTTCTTT.